This paragraph reports one TCR beta chain. These data come from a study of shared clonotypes between healthy human individuals. Sequencing was at deep level. Repertoires were generated with immunoSEQ multiplex PCR, while TCRdb's copy carries only in-frame clones and drops some. The table shows about 520,000 clones, with more than 75% occurring only once. Unsorted samples relied on about 86 million PBMCs, which served as the source of genomic DNA. Sequencing was done on a sample of PBMCs. The source is a woman in her 40s in good health. Some clones in this sample may be carry-over from other donors' samples.

The CDR3 DNA is TGTGCCACCAGCAGACACAGGGGGGCCTACGAGCAGTACTTC. Translation: CATSRHRGAYEQYF. This sequence joins TRBV15 and TRBJ2-7, with 8 positions matching TRBD1. From germline, CDR1 is LNHNV and CDR2 YYDKDF (reference sequence). The trim removed 2 bases at V and 2 bases at J, leaving 2 bases unmatched. CDR3 length: 14 amino acids. Full variable domain (remainder filled in from reference TRBV15 and TRBJ2-7): DAMVIQNPRYQVTQFGKPVTLSCSQTLNHNVMYWYQQKSSQAPKLLFHYYDKDFNNEADTPDNFQSRRPNTSFCFLDIRSPGLGDTAMYLCATSRHRGAYEQYFGPGTRLTVT.